The 26 T cell receptor beta chains reported below all come from one sample, sequenced in a study of vaccination and CD4 T cells after COVID-19. Sample treatment: roughly 10-day PBMC culture with coronavirus spike peptide pools or control peptides (ViraFEST assay). Those CD4+ T cells from the unexposed donor predate the COVID-19 pandemic (2011-2018). No antigen has been identified for these receptors. Cultured CD4+ T-cell DNA underwent Oncomine TCR Beta short-read sequencing. Genomic DNA from cultured CD4+ T cells was extracted. TCRdb reprocessed the PCR reads via MiXCR and lists one record per CDR3 protein. Of some 8,600 distinct CDR3 sequences in the sample, about two fifths were seen once. The sample comprised CD4+ T cells from blood, cultured in vitro. The receptors here all came from a human donor in good health.

The gene calls are TRBV7-2 and TRBJ2-5; TRBD2 agrees at 8 bases. This CDR3 has 15 residues. The ends lost 2 bases at V and 4 bases at J; junction bases unmatched: 6. CDR1 SGHTA and CDR2 FQGNSA come from the germline V gene. Here the CDR3 reads CASSLRREAGETQYF. CDR3 in DNA: TGTGCCAGCAGCTTACGGCGGGAGGCGGGAGAGACCCAGTACTTC.

The chain combines TRBV27 with TRBJ1-5, with 7 bases fitting TRBD1. After removal of 6 bases from V and 6 bases from J, the junction contained 11 bases not matched to a gene. There are 15 residues in the CDR3. CDR1 is MNHEY and CDR2 is SMNVEV in the germline V gene (reference sequence). The CDR3 nucleotides read TGTGCCAGCAGGCCTTTCACAGGGGACAGTCAGCCCCAGCATTTT. The encoded protein is CASRPFTGDSQPQHF.

The table lists this clonotype with a few counts. The rearrangement links TRBV6-2 or TRBV6-3 to TRBJ1-3; D is undetermined. V was clipped by 10 bases and J by 3 bases, with 10 bases between them. CDR1 MNHEY and CDR2 SVGEGT come from the germline V gene. The CDR3 loop spans 12 amino acids. The DNA for the CDR3 is TGTGCCACCTCTTGGGATGGAAACACCATATATTTT. Translation gives CATSWDGNTIYF.

V and J are TRBV7-2 and TRBJ1-2, with 8 bases that match TRBD1. The V gene's germline CDR1 is SGHTA and CDR2 FQGNSA. The junction had 12 bases not matched to a gene; V was cut back by 4 bases and J by 8 bases. This CDR3 is 15 amino acids long. CDR3 sequence: CASSSGQGRFQGYTF. CDR3 bases: TGTGCCAGCAGCTCCGGACAGGGTCGTTTTCAGGGCTACACCTTC.

The chain has TRBV5-1 and TRBJ2-5; D remains unclear. Trimming took off 4 bases at V and 5 bases at J, with 6 bases between the two ends. The CDR3 contains 11 residues. Germline V gives CDR1 SGHRS, CDR2 YFSETQ. The CDR3 sequence is CASSEQETQYF. The CDR3, as DNA: TGCGCCAGCAGCGAACAGGAGACCCAGTACTTC. Together with reference TRBV5-1 and TRBJ2-5, the CDR3 gives the full variable domain: KAGVTQTPRYLIKTRGQQVTLSCSPISGHRSVSWYQQTPGQGLQFLFEYFSETQRNKGNFPGRFSGRQFSNSRSEMNVSTLELGDSALYLCASSEQETQYFGPGTRLLVL.

The genes are TRBV12-2 and TRBJ1-1; the table assigns TRBD1, which was not confirmed against the DNA. TRBV12-2 constitutes a pseudogene. The CDR3 is 14 amino acids. CDR3 amino acids: CASRLHRGNTEAFF. CDR3 coding DNA: TGTGCAAGTCGCTTACACAGGGGGAACACTGAAGCTTTCTTT.

J is TRBJ1-3 and V is TRBV5-4; D possibly corresponds to TRBD1 (6 bases). The germline V gene encodes CDR1 SGHNT and CDR2 YYREEE (reference sequence). The CDR3 length is 16 residues. V lost 3 bases and J lost 0, with 13 bases in between. For the CDR3, the DNA is TGTGCCAGCAGCTCTCCCGACAGGAGCTCTGGAAACACCATATATTTT. This translates into CASSSPDRSSGNTIYF.

The V gene is TRBV6-5, the J gene TRBJ2-7, with TRBD2 as a possible D gene (6 bases). There are 16 residues in the CDR3. CDR1 and CDR2 from the germline V gene are MNHEY and SVGAGI. V was clipped by 2 bases and J by 1 base, with 15 bases between them. Written as DNA, the CDR3 is TGTGCCAGCAGTTACCCGAGAAGGGAGGAATCCTACGAGCAGTACTTC. As protein: CASSYPRREESYEQYF.

The chain recombines TRBV7-8 with TRBJ2-3; 9 positions agree with TRBD2. Germline trimming cut 6 bases from V and 11 bases from J; bases unmatched to any gene: 15. Per germline, CDR1 SGHVS and CDR2 FQNEAQ. This CDR3 is 15 amino acids long. Here the CDR3 DNA reads TGTGCCAGCAGACCTCGGGCGGGAGGGGCCTGGGGGCAGTATTTT. It yields the protein CASRPRAGGAWGQYF.

By its share, this clonotype is medium-sized. The chain carries TRBV20-1 and TRBJ2-2, with unresolved D. CDR1 and CDR2 (germline): DFQATT, SNEGSKA (reference sequence). The CDR3 totals 11 residues. Deletions cut 4 bases from V and 5 bases from J, with 5 bases between. The CDR3: CSAMGTGELFF. CDR3 nucleotide sequence: TGCAGTGCTATGGGAACCGGGGAGCTGTTTTTT.

This clonotype came up a few times. The chain couples TRBV6-1 to TRBJ2-5; weak D call: TRBD1 (6 bases). The germline V and J ends were trimmed by 6 bases and 1 base, with 12 bases remaining between them. The germline CDR1 and CDR2 sequences are MNHNS and SASEGT. The CDR3 runs to 14 residues. The CDR3 bases are TGTGCCAGCAGACACAGGGCAACCCAAGAGACCCAGTACTTC. This translates into CASRHRATQETQYF.

In this sample, this clonotype turned up a few times. V is TRBV19 and J is TRBJ1-1; D gene ambiguous. The germline V and J ends were trimmed by 6 bases and 0 bases, with 23 bases remaining between them. Germline CDR1 and CDR2: LNHDA and SQIVND (reference sequence). The CDR3 covers 18 residues. This CDR3 is CASSLRTWPGDMNTEAFF. The CDR3 DNA follows: TGTGCCAGTAGCCTCCGTACGTGGCCTGGGGATATGAACACTGAAGCTTTCTTT.

This clonotype was counted only a few times. The chain links TRBV27 to TRBJ1-5; the D gene is possibly TRBD1 (5 bases). The CDR3 contains 15 residues. CDR1 and CDR2 from the germline V gene are MNHEY and SMNVEV (reference sequence). The V and J ends lost 5 bases and 2 bases respectively, with 13 bases between them. CDR3 region: CASSQGDRRNQPQHF. DNA of the CDR3: TGTGCCAGCAGTCAAGGGGATCGGCGCAATCAGCCCCAGCATTTT.

This clonotype was observed a single time. The chain links TRBV6-2 or TRBV6-3 to TRBJ2-7; D gene unclear. Trimming pared 4 bases from V and 2 bases from J, leaving 18 bases between. The CDR3 is 16 residues long. Germline CDR1 and CDR2: MNHEY and SVGEGT. CDR3 nucleotide sequence: TGTGCCAGCAGTTCCGTAGTCCGCTTAGCTACCTACGAGCAGTACTTC. Protein sequence: CASSSVVRLATYEQYF.

The V and J genes are TRBV11-3 and TRBJ1-1; D gene uncertain. The CDR3 covers 13 residues. Germline V gives CDR1 SGHNT, CDR2 YENEEA. The ends were cut back, 5 bases at V and 2 bases at J, with 9 bases in the middle. CDR3 DNA sequence: TGTGCCAGCAGCCCGCCAGGCAACACTGAAGCTTTCTTT. Translated: CASSPPGNTEAFF.

The genes are TRBV6-2 or TRBV6-3 and TRBJ2-7; 11 bases align to TRBD2. Germline CDR1 reads MNHEY; CDR2 reads SVGEGT. V lost 3 bases to trimming and J lost 6 bases; unmatched junction nucleotides: 7. The CDR3 sequence is 15 residues long. In nucleotides, the CDR3 is TGTGCCAGCAGTTATGGTCTAGCGGGAGGAAGCGAGCAGTACTTC. Translated, it gives CASSYGLAGGSEQYF.

The rearrangement joins TRBV7-2 to TRBJ2-1; D not certain. CDR1 is SGHTA, CDR2 FQGNSA, per germline. With 0 bases removed from V and 1 base from J, the gap between germline ends came to 7 bases. CDR3 length: 15 amino acids. The DNA for the CDR3 is TGTGCCAGCAGCTTAGCAACCGGGTCCTACAATGAGCAGTTCTTC. Protein: CASSLATGSYNEQFF.

This clonotype was counted only a few times. The chain has TRBV7-6 and TRBJ2-1, with no clear D. The CDR3 is made up of 13 amino acids. V was pared by 1 base and J by 4 bases, with 5 bases between. The germline CDR1 and CDR2 sequences are SGHVS and FNYEAQ. The CDR3 sequence: CASSLDVYNEQFF. The CDR3 DNA reads as TGTGCCAGCAGCTTAGATGTATACAATGAGCAGTTCTTC.

The genes are TRBV4-2 and TRBJ1-2; D ambiguous. The germline V gene has CDR1 LGHNA and CDR2 YNFKEQ. The V end was cut by 0 bases, the J end by 1 base, with 9 bases between. CDR3 length equals 15 residues. CDR3 protein: CASSQDRRVNYGYTF. The CDR3, as DNA: TGTGCCAGCAGCCAAGATCGGAGGGTTAACTATGGCTACACCTTC.

The rearrangement uses TRBV20-1 and TRBJ2-5, with 7 bases identical to TRBD2. Trimming removed 0 bases from V and 5 bases from J; junction bases left unmatched: 9. The germline V gene encodes CDR1 DFQATT and CDR2 SNEGSKA (reference sequence). The CDR3 covers 15 residues. The CDR3 coding sequence is TGCAGTGCTAGAGAGGTGGGAGGGTATTGGGAGACCCAGTACTTC. It codes for CSAREVGGYWETQYF.

Regarding this clonotype: A read error may account for a junction end that differs from germline. The rearrangement uses TRBV6-5 and TRBJ2-1; D may match TRBD1 or TRBD2 (5 bases each). This CDR3 is 13 amino acids long. Germline CDR1 reads MNHEY; CDR2 reads SVGAGI. Written as DNA, the CDR3 is TGTGCCAGCAGTTACCCAGGGACGGATGAACAGTTCTTC. It translates to CASSYPGTDEQFF.

This sequence joins TRBV20-1 and TRBJ1-1; 10 bases line up with TRBD1. Germline V lookup: CDR1 DFQATT, CDR2 SNEGSKA (reference sequence). After removal of 6 bases from V and 7 bases from J, the junction contained 5 bases not matched to a gene. The CDR3 is 12 amino acids. Here the CDR3 reads CSAAGTGVEAFF. CDR3 DNA sequence: TGCAGTGCGGCAGGGACAGGGGTTGAAGCTTTCTTT.

This clonotype was recorded once. The chain links TRBV29-1 to TRBJ2-3; 7 bases are a match to TRBD2. There are 16 residues in the CDR3. Germline values: CDR1 SQVTM, CDR2 ANQGSEA. CDR3 DNA: TGCAGTTCCCGACTAGCACTCACGGCGGGCACAGATACGCAGTATTTT. Translated: CSSRLALTAGTDTQYF.

This clonotype has only a few counts. The chain uses TRBV6-1 and TRBJ1-3; 8 positions agree with TRBD1. CDR1 and CDR2 from the germline V gene are MNHNS and SASEGT. V was pared by 6 bases and J by 10 bases, with 8 bases of the junction left unmatched. The CDR3 runs 13 residues. The CDR3 DNA reads as TGTGCCAGCAGCTCGCGGACAGGGTATACCATATATTTT. Translating gives CASSSRTGYTIYF.

Remarks on this clonotype: Germline and junction disagree at one end, which may indicate a read error. The V and J genes are TRBV6-1 and TRBJ1-2; 9 nucleotides align to TRBD1. This CDR3 spans 14 amino acids. CDR1 MNHNS and CDR2 SASEGT come from the germline V gene. Written as DNA, the CDR3 is TGTGCCAGCAGTCCCGGGACAGGGACCTATGGCTGCACCTTC. It yields the protein CASSPGTGTYGCTF.

This chain connects TRBV19 to TRBJ2-5; TRBD2 matches at 8 bases. The V segment lost 3 bases and the J segment 5 bases; nucleotides outside the gene matches: 14. CDR3 length: 17 residues. Germline V CDR1 and CDR2: LNHDA, SQIVND (reference sequence). CDR3 sequence: CASSILAGEAGVETQYF. In DNA, the CDR3 is TGTGCCAGTAGTATTTTGGCGGGTGAAGCGGGAGTGGAGACCCAGTACTTC.